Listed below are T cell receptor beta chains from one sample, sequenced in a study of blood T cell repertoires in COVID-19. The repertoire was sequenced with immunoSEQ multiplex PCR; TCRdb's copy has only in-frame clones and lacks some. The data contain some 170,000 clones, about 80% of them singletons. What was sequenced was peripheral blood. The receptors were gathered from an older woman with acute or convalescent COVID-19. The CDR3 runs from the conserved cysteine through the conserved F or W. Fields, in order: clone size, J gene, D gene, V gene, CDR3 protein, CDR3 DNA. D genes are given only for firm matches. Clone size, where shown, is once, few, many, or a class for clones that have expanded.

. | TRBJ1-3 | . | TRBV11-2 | CASSLQGAWGGNTIYF | TGTGCCAGCAGCTTACAAGGGGCGTGGGGAGGAAACACCATATATTTT
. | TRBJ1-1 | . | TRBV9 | CASSVDMVGDTEAFF | TGTGCCAGCAGCGTGGACATGGTCGGCGACACTGAAGCTTTCTTT
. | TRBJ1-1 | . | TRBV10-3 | CAIRSSNTEAFF | TGTGCCATCCGGTCTTCGAACACTGAAGCTTTCTTT
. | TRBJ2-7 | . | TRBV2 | CASSGETSSYEQYF | TGTGCCAGCTCGGGAGAGACTAGCTCCTACGAGCAGTACTTC
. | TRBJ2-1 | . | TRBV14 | CASSRGPGGEQFF | TGTGCCAGCAGCCGGGGCCCCGGGGGTGAGCAGTTCTTC
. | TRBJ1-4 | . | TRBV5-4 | CASSSGGGPNPTNEKLFF | TGTGCCAGCAGCTCCGGGGGGGGACCCAACCCAACTAATGAAAAACTGTTTTTT
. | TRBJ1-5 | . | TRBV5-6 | CASSFRRTDNQPQHF | TGTGCCAGCAGCTTCAGACGGACAGACAATCAGCCCCAGCATTTT
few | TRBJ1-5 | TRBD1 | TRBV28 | CASSFLGDRGIKNQPQHF | TGTGCCAGCAGTTTCCTCGGGGACAGGGGGATTAAAAATCAGCCCCAGCATTTT
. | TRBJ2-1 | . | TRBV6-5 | CASSREHGYNEQFF | TGTGCCAGCAGTCGGGAGCATGGCTACAATGAGCAGTTCTTC
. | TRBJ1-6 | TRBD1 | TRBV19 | CASSIRTGGNSPLHF | TGTGCCAGTAGTATCCGGACAGGGGGTAATTCACCCCTCCACTTT
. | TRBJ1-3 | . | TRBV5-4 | CASSIDRGDTIYF | TGTGCCAGCAGCATCGACCGAGGAGACACCATATATTTT
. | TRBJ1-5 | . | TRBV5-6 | CASSSGGTAQHF | TGTGCCAGCAGCTCGGGGGGAACAGCCCAGCATTTT
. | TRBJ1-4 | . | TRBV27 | CASSFNRATNEKLFF | TGTGCCAGCAGTTTTAACCGCGCAACTAATGAAAAACTGTTTTTT
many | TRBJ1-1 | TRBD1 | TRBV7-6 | CASSAGTGTTEAFF | TGTGCCAGCAGCGCCGGGACAGGGACCACTGAAGCTTTCTTT
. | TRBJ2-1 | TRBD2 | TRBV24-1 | CATSDWTTSGGRNEQFF | TGTGCCACCAGTGATTGGACGACTAGCGGGGGGAGGAATGAGCAGTTCTTC
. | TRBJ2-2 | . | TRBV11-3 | CASSPQAGGFDTGELFF | TGTGCCAGCAGCCCCCAGGCTGGCGGGTTCGACACCGGGGAGCTGTTTTTT
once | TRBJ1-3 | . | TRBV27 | CASSLLPLSTVSGNTIYF | TGTGCCAGCAGTTTACTTCCCTTGTCCACAGTCTCTGGAAACACCATATATTTT